This note documents a single T cell receptor (beta chain) sequence. These data are taken from a study of CD8 T cells in Susac syndrome. The RNA input was roughly 0.45 to 1 ug, and it was reverse transcribed with random hexamers. TCRdb passed the immunoSEQ multiplex PCR reads through MiXCR, listing each CDR3 protein once. This table has just under 95,000 distinct CDR3 sequences, roughly 94% appearing once. The CDR3 is 15 amino acids. The germline V gene has CDR1 MGHDK and CDR2 SYGVNS. V lost 1 base and J 1 base, leaving 9 bases between the germline ends. The sequenced target, TCR beta, came from blood CD8+ and CD4+ T cells.

Material: CD4+ T cells from PBMCs. The V and J genes are TRBV25-1 and TRBJ2-3; maybe TRBD1 (5 bases). This clonotype was obtained from a human donor with Susac syndrome. CDR3 region: CASSESGRGTDTQYF. CDR3 nucleotide sequence: TGTGCCAGCAGTGAATCGGGCAGGGGCACAGATACGCAGTATTTT. The variable domain in full, completed from reference TRBV25-1 and TRBJ2-3, reads EADIYQTPRYLVIGTGKKITLECSQTMGHDKMYWYQQDPGMELHLIHYSYGVNSTEKGDLSSESTVSRIRTEHFPLTLESARPSHTSQYLCASSESGRGTDTQYFGPGTRLTVL.